The clone carrying this T cell receptor beta chain has a count of ten or more. The antigen is undetermined. Indicated time point: newly diagnosed GD, antithyroid drugs for less than 3 months. The TCR library was made from RNA that had been extracted from PBMCs in TRIzol. This sample stems from a study of regulatory T cells in long-lasting Graves disease. In the study overall: Graves' cases, newly diagnosed, had used antithyroid drugs under 3 months.

With iRepertoire HTBI primers and Arm-PCR of CDR3 regions, TCR beta libraries were built. TCRdb analysed the multiplex PCR reads with MiXCR anew, one entry per CDR3 protein. This sample has roughly 500,000 distinct CDR3 sequences, with less than 15% found just once. Overall study findings and caveats: Repertoires from persistent disease leaned toward TRBV28, TRBJ1-2 and TRBJ2-5. The analysis examined peripheral blood only and excluded thyroid tissue.

V gave up 8 bases and J gave up 4 bases; unmatched junction bases: 4. The CDR3 loop spans 14 amino acids. Looked up from germline, CDR1 is SNHLY and CDR2 is FYNNEI. The data were also submitted as part of a second study, on T cells in Graves' hyperthyroidism and ophthalmopathy.

V gene TRBV2 combines with J gene TRBJ1-5, with 11 positions matching TRBD1. The starting material was peripheral blood mononuclear cells (PBMCs), obtained at new diagnosis, from a patient treated with antithyroid drugs. The sequence was collected from a man under 40 with Graves disease. CDR3 coding DNA: TGTGCCAGCGGCTGGGACAGGGGGAATCAGCCCCAGCATTTT. It encodes CASGWDRGNQPQHF.